The rows below give T cell receptor beta chains drawn from one sample of a study of CD8 T cells in Susac syndrome. From the immunoSEQ multiplex PCR reads, TCRdb called clonotypes with MiXCR, one entry per CDR3 protein. The sample has more than 150,000 distinct CDR3 sequences, around 95% seen once. The source material was CD8+ T cells from PBMCs. Receptors were obtained from a human donor with Susac syndrome. Both conserved end residues are part of each CDR3. D genes are given only for firm matches. Expanded clones are given a class, and other clones once, few, many or no size at all.

CASSLSFPNNQPQHF	TGTGCCAGCAGTTTATCGTTTCCGAACAATCAGCCCCAGCATTTT	TRBV27	TRBJ1-5	-	-
CASSFRAGELFF	TGTGCCAGCAGCTTTCGAGCCGGGGAGCTGTTTTTT	TRBV5-4	TRBJ2-2	few	-
CASSLADSNQPQHF	TGTGCCAGCAGCTTAGCGGACAGCAATCAGCCCCAGCATTTT	TRBV11-2	TRBJ1-5	-	-
CASSVQGSNTEAFF	TGTGCCAGCAGCGTTCAGGGGTCGAACACTGAAGCTTTCTTT	TRBV9	TRBJ1-1	-	-
CASSSLAGHLTDTQYF	TGTGCCAGCAGCTCCCTAGCGGGACACCTCACAGATACGCAGTATTTT	TRBV9	TRBJ2-3	-	TRBD2
CASRARTGGGGNTEAFF	TGTGCCAGCAGAGCAAGGACAGGGGGCGGTGGGAACACTGAAGCTTTCTTT	TRBV6-2/TRBV6-3	TRBJ1-1	-	TRBD1
CSASTDQPQHF	TGCAGTGCTTCGACCGATCAGCCCCAGCATTTT	TRBV20-1	TRBJ1-5	-	-
CASSESWSGSSYEQYF	TGTGCCAGCAGTGAATCTTGGAGCGGAAGCTCCTACGAGCAGTACTTC	TRBV25-1	TRBJ2-7	once	-
CAITGQSNQPQHF	TGTGCCATCACGGGTCAGAGCAATCAGCCCCAGCATTTT	TRBV10-3	TRBJ1-5	-	-
CASSEGTGGTDTQYF	TGTGCCAGCAGTGAAGGGACAGGAGGAACAGATACGCAGTATTTT	TRBV2	TRBJ2-3	-	TRBD1
CASSSGTGIYEQYF	TGTGCCAGCAGTTCCGGGACAGGTATCTACGAGCAGTACTTC	TRBV7-9	TRBJ2-7	few	TRBD1
CASSLDGLYEQYF	TGCGCCAGCAGCTTGGACGGCCTCTACGAGCAGTACTTC	TRBV5-1	TRBJ2-7	-	-
CASCATGGRPGRTDTQYF	TGTGCCAGCTGTGCGACGGGGGGCCGTCCCGGTCGCACAGATACGCAGTATTTT	TRBV6-1	TRBJ2-3	-	-
CASSLGGIWEGAEAFF	TGTGCCAGCAGTTTGGGGGGAATCTGGGAAGGGGCTGAAGCTTTCTTT	TRBV6-6	TRBJ1-1	once	-
CASSGGLQWGSSDTQYF	TGCGCCAGCAGCGGAGGCTTACAGTGGGGGTCCTCGGATACGCAGTATTTT	TRBV5-1	TRBJ2-3	-	-
CASSHAGASSTEAFF	TGTGCCAGCAGCCACGCCGGGGCATCGTCCACTGAAGCTTTCTTT	TRBV9	TRBJ1-1	-	-
CATSDYRGSSTDTQYF	TGTGCCACCAGTGATTACAGGGGGTCTAGCACAGATACGCAGTATTTT	TRBV24-1	TRBJ2-3	-	TRBD1
CAWSMEVRRSYNSPLHF	TGTGCCTGGAGTATGGAGGTCCGGCGGTCCTATAATTCACCCCTCCACTTT	TRBV30	TRBJ1-6	-	-
CASSLGAYEHSYEQYF	TGCGCCAGCAGCTTGGGCGCATATGAGCACTCCTACGAGCAGTACTTC	TRBV5-1	TRBJ2-7	-	-
CAWSVPHRGQETQYF	TGTGCCTGGAGTGTACCCCACAGGGGGCAAGAGACCCAGTACTTC	TRBV30	TRBJ2-5	-	TRBD1
CSATGTGGSYEQYF	TGCAGTGCTACGGGGACAGGGGGCTCCTACGAGCAGTACTTC	TRBV20-1	TRBJ2-7	-	TRBD1
CASRGLGTVTYEQYF	TGTGCCAGCAGGGGGCTCGGGACAGTTACCTACGAGCAGTACTTC	TRBV27	TRBJ2-7	-	TRBD1
CASSVARTQGETQYF	TGTGCCAGCAGCGTAGCCCGCACGCAGGGCGAGACCCAGTACTTC	TRBV9	TRBJ2-5	-	-
CSTRQVEPTDTQYF	TGCAGCACCCGACAGGTTGAACCCACAGATACGCAGTATTTT	TRBV29-1	TRBJ2-3	-	-
CASTLGTEAFF	TGTGCCAGCACCCTAGGCACTGAAGCTTTCTTT	TRBV12-3/TRBV12-4	TRBJ1-1	-	-
CASSQDGTGGYEQYF	TGTGCCAGCAGCCAAGATGGCACAGGGGGGTACGAGCAGTACTTC	TRBV4-2	TRBJ2-7	few	TRBD1
CASSPVTGQQIDEQFF	TGTGCCAGCTCACCCGTGACGGGACAGCAGATAGATGAGCAGTTCTTC	TRBV18	TRBJ2-1	-	TRBD1
CASSQANQGLSYEQYF	TGCGCCAGCAGCCAAGCCAACCAGGGGCTCTCCTACGAGCAGTACTTC	TRBV4-1	TRBJ2-7	-	-